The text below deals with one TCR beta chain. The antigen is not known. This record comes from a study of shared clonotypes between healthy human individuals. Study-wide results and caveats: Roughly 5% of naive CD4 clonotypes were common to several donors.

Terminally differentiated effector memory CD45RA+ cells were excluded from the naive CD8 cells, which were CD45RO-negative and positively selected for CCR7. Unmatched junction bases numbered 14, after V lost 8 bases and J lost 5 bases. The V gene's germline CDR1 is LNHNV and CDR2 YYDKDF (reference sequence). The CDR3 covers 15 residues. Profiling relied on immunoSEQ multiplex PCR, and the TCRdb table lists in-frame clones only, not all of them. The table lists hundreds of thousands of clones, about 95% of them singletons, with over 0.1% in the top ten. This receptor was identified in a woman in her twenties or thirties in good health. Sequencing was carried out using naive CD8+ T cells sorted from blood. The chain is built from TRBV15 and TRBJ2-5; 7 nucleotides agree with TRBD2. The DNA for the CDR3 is TGTGCCACCCGAACCGCTACCGGGACTATGGAGACCCAGTACTTC. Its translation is CATRTATGTMETQYF.